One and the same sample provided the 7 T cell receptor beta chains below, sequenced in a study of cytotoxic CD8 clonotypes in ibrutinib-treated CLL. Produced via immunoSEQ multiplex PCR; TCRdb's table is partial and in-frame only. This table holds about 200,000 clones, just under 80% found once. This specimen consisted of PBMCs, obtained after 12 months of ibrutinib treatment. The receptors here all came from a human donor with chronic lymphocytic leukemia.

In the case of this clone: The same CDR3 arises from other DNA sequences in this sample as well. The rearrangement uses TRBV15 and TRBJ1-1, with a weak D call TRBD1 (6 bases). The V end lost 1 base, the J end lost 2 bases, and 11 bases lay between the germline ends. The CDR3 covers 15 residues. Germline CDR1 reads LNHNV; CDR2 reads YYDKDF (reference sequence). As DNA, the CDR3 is TGTGCCACCAGCAGAGGTCGGGGGCTTAACACTGAAGCTTTCTTT. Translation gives CATSRGRGLNTEAFF.

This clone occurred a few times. Here the CDR3 reads CASSTRGNQPQHF. The CDR3 nucleotides read TGTGCCAGCAGTACCCGGGGCAATCAGCCCCAGCATTTT. The rearrangement joins TRBV2 to TRBJ1-5; D is ambiguous. Per germline, CDR1 SNHLY and CDR2 FYNNEI. CDR3 length: 13 amino acids. Between the trimmed V and J ends, which lost 5 bases and 2 bases, there was a span of 7 bases.

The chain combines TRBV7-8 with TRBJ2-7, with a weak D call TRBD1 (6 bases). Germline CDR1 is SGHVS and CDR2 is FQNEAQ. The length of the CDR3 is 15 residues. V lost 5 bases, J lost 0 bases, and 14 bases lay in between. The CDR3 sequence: CASSPIQGPSYEQYF. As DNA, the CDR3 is TGTGCCAGCAGCCCTATACAGGGTCCCTCCTACGAGCAGTACTTC.

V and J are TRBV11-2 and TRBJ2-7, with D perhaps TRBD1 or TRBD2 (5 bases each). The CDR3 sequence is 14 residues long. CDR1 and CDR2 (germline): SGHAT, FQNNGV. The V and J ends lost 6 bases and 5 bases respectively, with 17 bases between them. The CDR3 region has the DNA TGTGCCAGCAGTTCTCGGGACGCCCGTGACGAGCAGTACTTC. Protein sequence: CASSSRDARDEQYF.

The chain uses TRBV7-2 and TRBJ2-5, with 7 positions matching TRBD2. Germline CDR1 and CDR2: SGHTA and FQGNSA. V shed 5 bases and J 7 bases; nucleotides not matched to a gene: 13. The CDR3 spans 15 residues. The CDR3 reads CASSPDGGTPRTQYF. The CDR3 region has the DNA TGTGCCAGCAGCCCCGACGGGGGGACTCCTAGGACCCAGTACTTC.

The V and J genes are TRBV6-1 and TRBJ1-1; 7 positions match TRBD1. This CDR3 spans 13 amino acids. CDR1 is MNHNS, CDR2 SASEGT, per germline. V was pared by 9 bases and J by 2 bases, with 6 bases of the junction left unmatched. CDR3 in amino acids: CASPGQRNTEAFF. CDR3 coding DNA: TGTGCCAGTCCGGGACAGAGAAACACTGAAGCTTTCTTT.

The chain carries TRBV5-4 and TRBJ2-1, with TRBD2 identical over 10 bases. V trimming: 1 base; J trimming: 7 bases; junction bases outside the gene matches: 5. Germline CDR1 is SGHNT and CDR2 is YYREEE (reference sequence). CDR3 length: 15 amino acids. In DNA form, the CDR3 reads TGTGCCAGCAGCTTGAGGCTAGCGGGAGTAAATGAGCAGTTCTTC. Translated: CASSLRLAGVNEQFF.